The present T cell receptor beta chain was sequenced within a study of T-cell reconstitution after alpha-beta-depleted transplantation in children. Study-wide findings and caveats: One year post-transplant, T-cell counts and diversity were largely derived from T cells produced anew. Reports say that about two months after transplant, the alpha-beta T cells came out of several hundred graft clones that had expanded. Certain patients had high TCRbeta diversity at day 60, and it came from recipient T cells and thymic progenitors that survived.

The CDR3 is made up of 14 amino acids. Germline V CDR1 and CDR2: DFQATT, SNEGSKA (reference sequence). The V end was cut by 0 bases, the J end by 2 bases, with 11 bases between. As it was prepared, the TCRbeta library received unique molecular identifiers. TCRdb reprocessed the PCR reads via MiXCR and lists one record per CDR3 protein. The repertoire includes under 300,000 distinct CDR3 sequences, around a tenth of them detected once, and 20% to 25% sits in the top ten. Concerning this clonotype: Its antigen is undetermined.

The chain combines TRBV20-1 with TRBJ2-7; D unresolved. The TCR sequence derives from a male patient under 10 years old who had a stem cell transplant for chronic granulomatous disease, so the T cells may come from the graft donor. Sequenced material: peripheral blood, taken 180 days after TCRalphabeta/CD19-depleted stem cell transplant. The CDR3 spells CSARDRYTAYEQYF. CDR3 bases: TGCAGTGCTAGAGACAGGTATACCGCCTACGAGCAGTACTTC.